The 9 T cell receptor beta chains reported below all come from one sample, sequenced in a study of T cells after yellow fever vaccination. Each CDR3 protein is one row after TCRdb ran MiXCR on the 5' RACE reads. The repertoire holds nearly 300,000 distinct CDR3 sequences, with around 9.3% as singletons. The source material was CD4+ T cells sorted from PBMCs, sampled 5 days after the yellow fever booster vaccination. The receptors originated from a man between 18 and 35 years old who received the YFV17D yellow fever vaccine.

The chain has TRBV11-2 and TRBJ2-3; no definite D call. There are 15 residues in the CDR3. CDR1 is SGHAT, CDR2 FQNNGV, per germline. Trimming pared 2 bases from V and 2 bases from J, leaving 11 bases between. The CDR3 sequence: CASSLWGQLTDTQYF. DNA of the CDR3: TGTGCCAGCAGCTTATGGGGTCAACTCACAGATACGCAGTATTTT.

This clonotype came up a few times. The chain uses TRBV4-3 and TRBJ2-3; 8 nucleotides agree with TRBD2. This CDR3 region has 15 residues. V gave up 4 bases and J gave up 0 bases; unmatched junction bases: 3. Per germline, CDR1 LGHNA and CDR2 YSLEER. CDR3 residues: CASSPERGSTDTQYF. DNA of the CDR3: TGCGCCAGCAGCCCCGAGCGGGGGAGCACAGATACGCAGTATTTT.

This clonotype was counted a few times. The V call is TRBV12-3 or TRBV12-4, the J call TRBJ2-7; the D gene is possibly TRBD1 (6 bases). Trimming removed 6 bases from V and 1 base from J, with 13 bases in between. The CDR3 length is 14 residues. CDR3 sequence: CASRRQATSYEQYF. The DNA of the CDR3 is TGTGCCAGCAGAAGACAGGCTACTTCCTACGAGCAGTACTTC.

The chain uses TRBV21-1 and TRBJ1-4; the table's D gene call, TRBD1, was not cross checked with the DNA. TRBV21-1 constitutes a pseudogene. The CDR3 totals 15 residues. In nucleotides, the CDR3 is TGTGCCAGCAGCGGGCCGACAGGGGTGTGCGAAAAACTGTTTTTT. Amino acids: CASSGPTGVCEKLFF.

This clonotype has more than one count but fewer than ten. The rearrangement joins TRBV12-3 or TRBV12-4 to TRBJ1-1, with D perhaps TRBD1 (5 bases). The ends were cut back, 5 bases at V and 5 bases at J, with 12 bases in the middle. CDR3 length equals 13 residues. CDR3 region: CASSHSGSTEAFF. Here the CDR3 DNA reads TGTGCCAGCAGTCACTCAGGGTCTACTGAAGCTTTCTTT.

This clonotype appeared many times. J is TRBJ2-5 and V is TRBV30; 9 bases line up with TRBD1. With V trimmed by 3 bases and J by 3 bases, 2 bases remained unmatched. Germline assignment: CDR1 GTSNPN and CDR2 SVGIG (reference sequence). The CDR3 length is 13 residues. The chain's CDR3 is CAWSGTGKETQYF. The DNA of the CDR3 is TGTGCCTGGAGCGGGACAGGGAAAGAGACCCAGTACTTC.

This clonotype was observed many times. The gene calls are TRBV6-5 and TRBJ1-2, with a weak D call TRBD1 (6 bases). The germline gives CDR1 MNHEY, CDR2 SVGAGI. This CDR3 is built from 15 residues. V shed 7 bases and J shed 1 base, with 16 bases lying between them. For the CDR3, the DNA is TGTGCCAGCACTAACACGGGGGCCGTTAACTATGGCTACACCTTC. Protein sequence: CASTNTGAVNYGYTF.

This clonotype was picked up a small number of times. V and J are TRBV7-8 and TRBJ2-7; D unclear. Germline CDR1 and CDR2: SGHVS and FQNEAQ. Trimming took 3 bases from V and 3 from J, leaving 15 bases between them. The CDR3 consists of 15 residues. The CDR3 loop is CASSFRVARDYEQYV. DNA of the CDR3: TGTGCCAGCAGCTTTAGGGTGGCCAGAGACTACGAGCAGTACGTC.

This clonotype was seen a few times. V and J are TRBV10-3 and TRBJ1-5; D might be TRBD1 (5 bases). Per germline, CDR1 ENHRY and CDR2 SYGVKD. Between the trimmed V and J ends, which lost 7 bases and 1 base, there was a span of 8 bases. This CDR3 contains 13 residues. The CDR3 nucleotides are TGTGCCATCAACCGGGACAGCAATCAGCCCCAGCATTTT. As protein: CAINRDSNQPQHF.